The sequence of this T cell receptor beta chain was determined in a study of T cell responses to AZD1222 COVID-19 vaccine. The CDR3 is 14 residues long. The ends were cut back, 0 bases at V and 6 bases at J, with 10 bases in the middle. Germline-derived CDR1 and CDR2 are SGDLS and YYNGEE. Study results and caveats: Clonal diversity was possibly underestimated; the donors were predominantly white British and more often female. Two AZD1222 doses significantly raised spike-specific TCR breadth and depth over controls. Targeting of unmutated variant regions was reportedly seen in nearly half of spike-specific TCRs. At baseline, seropositivity was found in only six or seven AZD1222 recipients.

For this clone: Its target is not known.

This table comes from immunoSEQ multiplex PCR, and its TCRdb copy is limited to in-frame clones, with some not included. The table includes 40,000 to 60,000 clones, about 90% detected once. The receptor's source is an adult who received the AZD1222 COVID-19 vaccine. V and J are TRBV9 and TRBJ2-1, with D possibly TRBD2 on 5 matching bases. The sample consisted of peripheral blood, taken 28 days after the second AZD1222 dose. The CDR3 region has the DNA TGTGCCAGCAGCGTAGCGGAGCGGATCAATGAGCAGTTCTTC. Its translation is CASSVAERINEQFF.